The entry below describes one T cell receptor (beta chain). The record originates from a study of shared clonotypes between healthy human individuals. The protocol was immunoSEQ multiplex PCR, while the TCRdb copy is restricted to in-frame clones and leaves out a portion. The sample contains approximately 1.4 million clones, nearly 99% of which appear only once. Germline V lookup: CDR1 SGHKS, CDR2 YYEKEE (reference sequence). V shed 2 bases, J shed 3 bases, and the junction held 6 bases outside the gene matches. The CDR3 extends over 15 amino acids. This TCR derives from a man aged 30 to 39 in good health. Sequenced sample: naive CD4+ T cells sorted from blood. The subset: CD45RA+ positively selected. This sequence joins TRBV5-5 and TRBJ2-3; 7 bases are shared with TRBD2. CDR3 sequence reads: CASSFGRGRTDTQYF. CDR3 nucleotide sequence: TGTGCCAGCAGCTTTGGGAGGGGAAGGACAGATACGCAGTATTTT.